This TCR beta chain is drawn from a study of CD8+CD57+ T cells in acquired aplastic anemia (dated by TCRdb to 2017 to 2018). Notes on the research overall: DNA extracted from sorted CD4+ and CD8+ cells had a mean of roughly 3.4 ug, with a range of roughly 0.19 to 27.4 ug. A CD8+CD57+ expansion meant a frequency higher than the mean frequency seen in healthy subjects. Results and caveats for the whole study, not just this receptor: No significant difference in CD8+ Simpson's diversity was found between patients and healthy controls (P=0.060). Around 27 CD8+ CDR3 sequences were found to be shared between patients and controls, but these sequences appeared to be highly expressed in patients and within the immunodominant clones of the patients.

Deletion took 6 bases off V and 1 base off J, with a span of 14 bases between the germline ends. The cysteine opens and the phenylalanine closes a CDR3 of 14 amino acids. Only CDR3 DNA remains: 42 bases, in frame from the first base. CDR1 and CDR2, looked up from the germline V gene (reference sequence), are DFQATT and SNEGSKA. Genomic DNA was used as template for profiling of TCR beta VDJ combinations and CDR3 sequences. An Illumina HiSeq 2000 was the platform used for TCR repertoire sequencing. The study's processing was this. TRBV/TRBJ rearrangement plots, CDR3 size and DJ length profiles, and Simpson's diversity index were used to assess repertoires. The most abundant DNA sequence in the deep sequencing data was defined as the immunodominant clone. CDR3 amino acid sequences were screened for sharing across subjects and were compared with published repertoires and the VDJdb database. Using fastp at Q25 and MiXCR, TCRdb reprocessed the public reads and kept productive beta chains. Records with the same CDR3 protein are collapsed into one entry carrying the most frequent genes and DNA. Here the V and J calls rest on TCRdb's processing, not on the authors' analysis. The sample profile shows roughly 500,000 distinct CDR3 sequences; over 25% of them were found once. 0.82% of the sample goes to the ten largest clones.

This clonotype has a handful of counts. Its antigen is still unknown. No much larger clone is present one base from it, and per-base qualities are unavailable. Flow cytometry had shown CD8+CD57+ cell expansion in the patients selected for sequencing. Severe acquired aplastic anemia was diagnosed in all patients according to International Study of Aplastic Anemia and Agranulocytosis and Camitta criteria. No therapy had been received by the patients at the time of blood sampling. In this study, sorted CD4+ and CD8+ T cells from the blood of healthy subjects and of severe aplastic anemia patients had their TCR repertoires deep-sequenced. In the USA, patient enrollment took place under clinicaltrials.gov protocols 00001620, 01623167, 00001397, 00071045, 00081523 and 00961064. Ficoll-Paque density gradient centrifugation was used to isolate peripheral blood mononuclear cells. Before DNA was extracted, CD4+ and CD8+ T cells were sorted using either FACS or magnetic beads.

Sequenced: sorted CD4+, CD8+, or CD8+CD57+ T cells (not recorded which) from PBMCs. The TCR comes from a human donor with aplastic anemia. Recombination connected TRBV20-1 to TRBJ2-3; TRBD2 could be the D gene, as 7 bases match. The nucleotide sequence reads TGCAGTGCACCCTCGGGGGGCGGCACAGATACGCAGTATTTT. Its product reads: CSAPSGGGTDTQYF.